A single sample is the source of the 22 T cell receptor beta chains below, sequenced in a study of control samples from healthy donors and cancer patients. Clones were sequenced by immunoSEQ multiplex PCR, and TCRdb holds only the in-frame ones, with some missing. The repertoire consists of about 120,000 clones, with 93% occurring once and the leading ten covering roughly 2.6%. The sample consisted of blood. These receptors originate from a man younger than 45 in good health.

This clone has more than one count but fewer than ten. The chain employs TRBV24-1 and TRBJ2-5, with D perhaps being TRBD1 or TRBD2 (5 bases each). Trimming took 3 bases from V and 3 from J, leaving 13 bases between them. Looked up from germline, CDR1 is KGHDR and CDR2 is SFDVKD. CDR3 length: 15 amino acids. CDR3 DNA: TGTGCCACCAGTGATCCAAGCGGCAGGGAAGAGACCCAGTACTTC. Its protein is CATSDPSGREETQYF.

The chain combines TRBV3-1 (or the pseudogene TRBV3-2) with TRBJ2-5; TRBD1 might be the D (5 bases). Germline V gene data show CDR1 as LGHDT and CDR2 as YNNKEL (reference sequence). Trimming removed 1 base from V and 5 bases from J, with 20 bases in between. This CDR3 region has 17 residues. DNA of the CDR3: TGTGCCAGCAGCCAAGGGGGCCTGTGGCTGGGAATGGAGACCCAGTACTTC. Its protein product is CASSQGGLWLGMETQYF.

The DNA for the CDR3 is TGTGCCAGCAGTCCTGAGCTGGCGGGGGGCCACGAGCAGTACTTC. This translates into CASSPELAGGHEQYF. This sequence joins TRBV27 and TRBJ2-7; 8 positions match TRBD2. After removal of 5 bases from V and 5 bases from J, the junction contained 11 bases not matched to a gene. The CDR3 loop spans 15 amino acids. The V gene's germline CDR1 is MNHEY and CDR2 SMNVEV (reference sequence).

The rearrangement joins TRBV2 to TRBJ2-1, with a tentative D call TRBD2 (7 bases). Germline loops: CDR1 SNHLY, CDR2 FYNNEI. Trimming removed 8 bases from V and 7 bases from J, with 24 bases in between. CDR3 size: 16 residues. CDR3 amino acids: CASVLRGEGVGNEQFF. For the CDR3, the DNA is TGTGCCAGCGTTCTTAGGGGGGAGGGGGTTGGAAATGAGCAGTTCTTC.

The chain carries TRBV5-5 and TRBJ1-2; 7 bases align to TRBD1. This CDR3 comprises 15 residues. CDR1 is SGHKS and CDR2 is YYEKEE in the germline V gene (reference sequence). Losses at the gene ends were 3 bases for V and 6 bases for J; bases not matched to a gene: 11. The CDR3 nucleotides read TGTGCCAGCAGCTCACCACCGACAGGGAGAGATGGCTACACCTTC. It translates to CASSSPPTGRDGYTF.

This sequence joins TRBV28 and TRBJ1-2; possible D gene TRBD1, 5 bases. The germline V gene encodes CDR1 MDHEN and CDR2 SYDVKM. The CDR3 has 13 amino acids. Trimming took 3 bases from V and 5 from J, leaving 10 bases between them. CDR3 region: CASSLGTEYGYTF. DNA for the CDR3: TGTGCCAGCAGTTTGGGGACGGAATATGGCTACACCTTC.

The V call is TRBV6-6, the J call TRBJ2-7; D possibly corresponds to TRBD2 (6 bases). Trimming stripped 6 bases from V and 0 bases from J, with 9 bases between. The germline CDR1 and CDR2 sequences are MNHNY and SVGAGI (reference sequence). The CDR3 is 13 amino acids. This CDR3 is CASRREVSYEQYF. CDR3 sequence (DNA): TGTGCCAGCAGAAGGGAGGTCTCCTACGAGCAGTACTTC.

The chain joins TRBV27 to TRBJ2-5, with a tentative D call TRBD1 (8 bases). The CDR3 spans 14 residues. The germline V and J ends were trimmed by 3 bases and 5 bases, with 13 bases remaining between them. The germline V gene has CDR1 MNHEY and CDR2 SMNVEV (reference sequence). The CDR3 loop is CASSLDREGETQYF. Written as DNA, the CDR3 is TGTGCCAGCAGTTTGGACAGGGAGGGGGAGACCCAGTACTTC.

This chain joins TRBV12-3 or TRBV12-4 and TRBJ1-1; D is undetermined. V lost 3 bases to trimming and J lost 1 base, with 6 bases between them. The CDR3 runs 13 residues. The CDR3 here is CASSFKPNTEAFF. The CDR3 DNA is TGTGCCAGCAGTTTTAAACCGAACACTGAAGCTTTCTTT.

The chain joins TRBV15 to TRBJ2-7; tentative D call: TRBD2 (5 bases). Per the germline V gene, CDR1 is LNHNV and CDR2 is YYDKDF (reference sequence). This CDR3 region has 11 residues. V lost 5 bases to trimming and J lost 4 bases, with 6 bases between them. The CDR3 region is CATSEGYEQYF. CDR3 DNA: TGTGCCACCAGCGAGGGATACGAGCAGTACTTC.

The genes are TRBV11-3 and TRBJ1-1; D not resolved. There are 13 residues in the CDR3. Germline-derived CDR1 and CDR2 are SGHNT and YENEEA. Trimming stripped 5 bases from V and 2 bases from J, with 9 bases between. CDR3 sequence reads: CASSPNGNTEAFF. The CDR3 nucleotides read TGTGCCAGCAGCCCAAATGGCAACACTGAAGCTTTCTTT.

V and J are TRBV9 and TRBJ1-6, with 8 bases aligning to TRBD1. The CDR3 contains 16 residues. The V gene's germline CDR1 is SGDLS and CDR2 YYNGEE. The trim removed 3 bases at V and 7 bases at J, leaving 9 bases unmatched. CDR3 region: CASSGARTGRNSPLHF. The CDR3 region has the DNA TGTGCCAGCAGCGGGGCTAGGACAGGGAGGAATTCACCCCTCCACTTT.

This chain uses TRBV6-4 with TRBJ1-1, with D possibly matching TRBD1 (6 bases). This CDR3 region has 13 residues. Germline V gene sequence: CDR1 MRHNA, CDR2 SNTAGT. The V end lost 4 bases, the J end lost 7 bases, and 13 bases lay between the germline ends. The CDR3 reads CASSAARGGEAFF. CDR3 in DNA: TGTGCCAGCAGTGCCGCCAGGGGTGGTGAAGCTTTCTTT.

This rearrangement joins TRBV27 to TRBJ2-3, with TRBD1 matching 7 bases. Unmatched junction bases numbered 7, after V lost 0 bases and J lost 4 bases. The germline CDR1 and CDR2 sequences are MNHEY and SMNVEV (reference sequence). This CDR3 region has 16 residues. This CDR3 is CASSLSPRQGPDTQYF. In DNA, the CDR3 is TGTGCCAGCAGTTTATCCCCCCGACAGGGCCCAGATACGCAGTATTTT.

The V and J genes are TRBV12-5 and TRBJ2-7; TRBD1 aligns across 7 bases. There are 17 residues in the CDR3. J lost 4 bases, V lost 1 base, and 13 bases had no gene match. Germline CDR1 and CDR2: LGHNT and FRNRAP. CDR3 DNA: TGTGCTAGTGGTTTGGGGGACCCGGGACAGTCATTTTACGAGCAGTACGTC. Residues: CASGLGDPGQSFYEQYV.

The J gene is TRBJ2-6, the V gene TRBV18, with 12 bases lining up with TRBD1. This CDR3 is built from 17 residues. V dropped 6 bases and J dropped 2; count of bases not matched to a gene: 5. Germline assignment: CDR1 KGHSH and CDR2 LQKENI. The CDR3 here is CASSPGQGAPGANVLTF. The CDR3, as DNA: TGTGCCAGCTCGCCGGGACAGGGGGCCCCTGGGGCCAACGTCCTGACTTTC.

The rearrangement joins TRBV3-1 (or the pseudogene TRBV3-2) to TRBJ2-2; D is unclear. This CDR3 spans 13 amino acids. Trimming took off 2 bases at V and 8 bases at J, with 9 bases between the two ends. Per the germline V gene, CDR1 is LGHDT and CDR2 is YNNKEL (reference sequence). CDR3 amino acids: CASSQRPPGELFF. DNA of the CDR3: TGTGCCAGCAGCCAACGTCCCCCTGGGGAGCTGTTTTTT.

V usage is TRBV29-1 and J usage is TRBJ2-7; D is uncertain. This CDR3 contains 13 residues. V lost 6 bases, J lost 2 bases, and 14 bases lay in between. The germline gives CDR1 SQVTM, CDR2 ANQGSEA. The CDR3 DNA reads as TGCAGCGTCCTCGGACGGACCCCCTACGAGCAGTACTTC. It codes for CSVLGRTPYEQYF.

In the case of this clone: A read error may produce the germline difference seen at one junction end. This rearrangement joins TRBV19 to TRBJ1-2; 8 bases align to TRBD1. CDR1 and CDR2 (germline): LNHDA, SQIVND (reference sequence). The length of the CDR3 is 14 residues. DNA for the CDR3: TGTGCCAGTGGTATCAGGGGGCGCCCCGATGGCTACACCTTC. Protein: CASGIRGRPDGYTF.

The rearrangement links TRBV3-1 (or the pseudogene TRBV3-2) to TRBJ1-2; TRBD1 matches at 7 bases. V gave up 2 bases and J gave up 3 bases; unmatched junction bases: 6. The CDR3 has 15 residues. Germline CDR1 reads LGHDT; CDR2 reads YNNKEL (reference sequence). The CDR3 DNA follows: TGTGCCAGCAGCCAACATCGACAGGGTTACTATGGCTACACCTTC. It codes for CASSQHRQGYYGYTF.

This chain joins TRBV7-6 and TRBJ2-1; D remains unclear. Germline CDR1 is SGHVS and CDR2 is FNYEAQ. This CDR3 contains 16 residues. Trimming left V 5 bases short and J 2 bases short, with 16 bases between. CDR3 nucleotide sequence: TGTGCCAGCAGCCAACCGGGTCGAGATGCCTACAATGAGCAGTTCTTC. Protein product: CASSQPGRDAYNEQFF.

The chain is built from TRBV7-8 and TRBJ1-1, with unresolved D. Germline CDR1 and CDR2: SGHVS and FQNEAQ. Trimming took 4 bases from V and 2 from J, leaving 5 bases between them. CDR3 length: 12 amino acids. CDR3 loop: CASSSPNTEAFF. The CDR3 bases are TGTGCCAGCAGCTCCCCTAACACTGAAGCTTTCTTT.